Listed below are T cell receptor beta chains from one sample, sequenced in a study of OX40 agonist ivuxolimab in advanced cancers. TCRdb's table, derived via immunoSEQ multiplex PCR, lists solely in-frame clones and lacks some. The data contain about 58,000 clones, 85% to 90% of them singletons. This sample comprised CD4+ or CD8+ T cells sorted from blood, obtained in a trial of the OX40 agonist ivuxolimab. The receptors come from an adult with an advanced solid tumor such as melanoma, head and neck, liver or kidney cancer. The CDR3 runs from the conserved cysteine through the conserved F or W. The order of the fields is clone size, V gene, J gene, D gene, CDR3 protein, CDR3 DNA. The D gene is left open where the match is weak. Clone size is not always given. Where it is, it says once, few, many or a class for expanded clones.

>.|TRBV4-2|TRBJ1-2|.
CASSQELQGGGYTF
TGTGCCAGCAGCCAAGAATTGCAGGGTGGTGGCTACACCTTC
>.|TRBV15|TRBJ2-2|.
CATSRDGASAGELFF
TGTGCCACCAGCAGAGATGGGGCTAGCGCCGGGGAGCTGTTTTTT
>.|TRBV5-1|TRBJ2-3|.
CASSRSSSTDTQYF
TGCGCCAGCAGCCGATCATCTAGCACAGATACGCAGTATTTT
>.|TRBV4-1|TRBJ1-4|.
CASSASDATNEKLFF
TGCGCCAGCAGCGCCTCTGATGCAACTAATGAAAAACTGTTTTTT
>.|TRBV18|TRBJ2-1|.
CASSTRPGGRDNEQFF
TGTGCCAGCTCGACAAGACCCGGCGGGCGGGACAATGAGCAGTTCTTC
>.|TRBV11-1|TRBJ1-4|TRBD1
CASSFSSGTGDEKLFF
TGTGCCAGCAGTTTCTCGTCCGGGACAGGGGATGAAAAACTGTTTTTT
>.|TRBV9|TRBJ1-3|.
CASSVGGSGDGNTIYF
TGTGCCAGCAGCGTAGGGGGGTCCGGGGACGGAAACACCATATATTTT
>.|TRBV2|TRBJ1-5|.
CASSGEFNQPQHF
TGTGCCAGCAGTGGGGAGTTCAATCAGCCCCAGCATTTT
>.|TRBV27|TRBJ1-5|TRBD1
CASSPRDRGNQPQHF
TGTGCCAGCAGTCCCAGGGACAGGGGGAATCAGCCCCAGCATTTT
>.|TRBV6-5|TRBJ1-1|.
CASSYSRQPNTEAFF
TGTGCCAGCAGTTACTCGAGACAACCGAACACTGAAGCTTTCTTT
>.|TRBV6-5|TRBJ1-2|.
CVSSPTNYGYTF
TGTGTCAGCAGTCCAACGAACTATGGCTACACCTTC
>.|TRBV19|TRBJ1-2|.
CASKPSARVYGYGYTF
TGTGCCAGTAAACCCTCCGCCAGGGTGTATGGCTATGGCTACACCTTC
>.|TRBV7-8|TRBJ2-7|.
CASSLSVGGGYEQYF
TGTGCCAGCAGCTTAAGCGTGGGGGGAGGCTACGAGCAGTACTTC
>once|TRBV5-1|TRBJ1-3|TRBD1
CASSWTGAGNTIYF
TGCGCCAGCAGCTGGACAGGGGCTGGAAACACCATATATTTT
>.|TRBV7-2|TRBJ1-5|.
CASSLAGPRQPQHF
TGTGCCAGCAGCTTAGCGGGACCCCGGCAGCCCCAGCATTTT
>.|TRBV5-1|TRBJ1-2|.
CASSLGWGGYTF
TGCGCCAGCAGCCTGGGGTGGGGTGGCTACACCTTC
>.|TRBV5-6|TRBJ2-3|.
CASSRSPGQFSTDTQYF
TGTGCCAGCAGCCGGAGCCCAGGGCAGTTTAGCACAGATACGCAGTATTTT
>.|TRBV5-1|TRBJ2-6|TRBD1
CASMTGAVSGANVLTF
TGCGCCAGCATGACAGGGGCCGTCTCTGGGGCCAACGTCCTGACTTTC
>.|TRBV29-1|TRBJ1-5|.
CSVTGTNSNQPQHF
TGCAGCGTGACCGGGACAAATAGCAATCAGCCCCAGCATTTT
>.|TRBV11-1|TRBJ1-2|.
CASSPQGLPSGYTF
TGTGCCAGCAGCCCCCAAGGCCTCCCCTCTGGCTACACCTTC
>.|TRBV29-1|TRBJ1-1|.
CSVAELEAFF
TGCAGCGTTGCTGAACTCGAAGCTTTCTTT
>.|TRBV2|TRBJ1-5|.
CASSQEAGVSNQPQHF
TGTGCCAGCAGCCAGGAGGCAGGAGTTAGCAATCAGCCCCAGCATTTT
>.|TRBV7-2|TRBJ2-1|.
CASIRGGHEQFF
TGTGCCAGCATCCGAGGGGGACATGAGCAGTTCTTC
>.|TRBV6-5|TRBJ1-2|TRBD1
CASSGTGSNYGYTF
TGTGCCAGCAGTGGGACAGGATCTAACTATGGCTACACCTTC
>.|TRBV5-1|TRBJ1-1|.
CASSFEARVDTEAFF
TGCGCCAGCAGCTTCGAGGCCAGGGTCGACACTGAAGCTTTCTTT
>.|TRBV9|TRBJ1-1|.
CASSVDQIRTEAFF
TGTGCCAGCAGCGTAGATCAGATTAGGACTGAAGCTTTCTTT
>once|TRBV2|TRBJ1-4|TRBD1
CASDREQGTNEKLFF
TGTGCCAGCGACAGGGAGCAAGGAACTAATGAAAAACTGTTTTTT
>few|TRBV9|TRBJ1-4|.
CASSVAGGWGEKLFF
TGTGCCAGCAGCGTAGCGGGGGGCTGGGGTGAAAAACTGTTTTTT
>once|TRBV18|TRBJ2-7|.
CASSPRVVVEQYF
TGTGCCAGCTCACCAAGGGTGGTGGTTGAGCAGTACTTC
>.|TRBV2|TRBJ2-1|.
CASTPSRAAGYNEQFF
TGTGCCAGCACCCCCTCCCGGGCGGCAGGCTACAATGAGCAGTTCTTC
>.|TRBV19|TRBJ1-2|TRBD1
CASTLPGQVRGYTF
TGTGCCAGTACCCTGCCCGGACAGGTCCGTGGCTACACCTTC
>.|TRBV4-2|TRBJ1-2|.
CASSQDGGKGYGYTF
TGTGCCAGCAGCCAAGATGGAGGGAAGGGGTATGGCTACACCTTC
>.|TRBV7-8|TRBJ1-1|.
CASSTRGGYTEAFF
TGTGCCAGCTCCACACGGGGTGGGTACACTGAAGCTTTCTTT
>once|TRBV18|TRBJ2-7|.
CASSPDDRTYEQYF
TGTGCCAGCTCCCCCGACGACAGGACCTACGAGCAGTACTTC
>few|TRBV2|TRBJ1-2|.
CASSVRVDGYTF
TGTGCCAGCAGCGTCAGGGTTGACGGCTACACCTTC
>few|TRBV30|TRBJ1-1|.
CAWDPGAEAFF
TGTGCCTGGGATCCGGGAGCTGAAGCTTTCTTT
>.|TRBV6-4|TRBJ1-1|.
CASSEGRNTEAFF
TGTGCCAGCAGTGAGGGGAGGAACACTGAAGCTTTCTTT
>.|TRBV11-2|TRBJ1-2|.
CASSPHRWTTGVDGYTF
TGTGCCAGCAGCCCGCATCGATGGACTACTGGGGTGGATGGCTACACCTTC
>once|TRBV25-1|TRBJ1-2|.
CASSEYDRNYGYTF
TGTGCCAGCAGTGAATACGACAGGAACTATGGCTACACCTTC
>.|TRBV5-1|TRBJ1-1|.
CASSLGGLGTEAFF
TGCGCCAGCAGCTTAGGAGGGCTGGGAACTGAAGCTTTCTTT
>.|TRBV6-1|TRBJ2-7|.
CASSEARRHRQYF
TGTGCCAGCAGTGAAGCAAGAAGGCACCGGCAGTACTTC
>.|TRBV5-1|TRBJ1-3|.
CASSFFPSGNTIYF
TGCGCCAGCAGCTTTTTCCCCTCTGGAAACACCATATATTTT
>.|TRBV18|TRBJ1-1|TRBD1
CASSPPTGQTPEAFF
TGTGCCAGCTCACCACCTACGGGACAGACCCCTGAGGCTTTCTTT
>.|TRBV7-9|TRBJ2-5|.
CASSNPGLWETQYF
TGTGCCAGCAGCAATCCGGGACTCTGGGAGACCCAGTACTTC
>.|TRBV6-5|TRBJ2-1|TRBD1
CASSYRRDRGYNEQFF
TGTGCCAGCAGTTACCGGAGGGACAGGGGTTACAATGAGCAGTTCTTC
>once|TRBV6-5|TRBJ1-2|.
CASSYSLVEGRSYTF
TGTGCCAGCAGTTACTCCCTCGTGGAGGGACGAAGCTACACCTTC
>once|TRBV19|TRBJ2-7|TRBD1
CASGTGQGVGQYF
TGTGCCAGTGGCACGGGACAGGGAGTCGGGCAGTACTTC
>.|TRBV18|TRBJ2-3|.
CASSPPGRRTDTQYF
TGTGCCAGCTCACCACCGGGACGGAGGACAGATACGCAGTATTTT
>few|TRBV2|TRBJ1-5|.
CASSDGGIGGQPQHF
TGTGCCAGCAGTGATGGGGGGATTGGTGGTCAGCCCCAGCATTTT
>.|TRBV6-1|TRBJ1-5|.
CASSEGRTVNQPQHF
TGTGCCAGCAGTGAAGGTAGGACAGTTAATCAGCCCCAGCATTTT
>medium-sized|TRBV6-5|TRBJ1-2|.
CASTPDRVTGGYTF
TGTGCCAGCACCCCGGACAGAGTAACGGGTGGCTACACCTTC
>once|TRBV6-1|TRBJ2-7|TRBD2
CAGRGPGRLSYEQYF
TGTGCCGGGAGGGGACCGGGACGGCTTTCCTACGAGCAGTACTTC
>.|TRBV2|TRBJ1-5|TRBD1
CASSGGQGRNQPQHF
TGTGCCAGCAGTGGGGGACAGGGGCGAAATCAGCCCCAGCATTTT
>few|TRBV11-3|TRBJ1-1|.
CASSHTGNTEAFF
TGTGCCAGCAGTCATACGGGGAACACTGAAGCTTTCTTT
>few|TRBV18|TRBJ2-7|.
CASSPGAAITYEQYF
TGTGCCAGCTCACCAGGGGCGGCGATTACCTACGAGCAGTACTTC
>.|TRBV11-2|TRBJ2-5|TRBD2
CASSLTGPGGETQYF
TGTGCCAGCAGCTTAACTGGTCCGGGGGGAGAGACCCAGTACTTC
>.|TRBV12-5|TRBJ2-3|TRBD2
CASGLVLLAGGPRSSPDTQYF
TGTGCTAGTGGTTTGGTACTACTAGCGGGGGGGCCGCGGTCCTCTCCAGATACGCAGTATTTT
>.|TRBV2|TRBJ1-5|.
CASSEGLPHQPQHF
TGTGCCAGCAGTGAGGGGCTTCCCCATCAGCCCCAGCATTTT
>.|TRBV6-5|TRBJ1-2|.
CASTTRAGVNYGYTF
TGTGCCAGCACCACGAGGGCAGGGGTTAACTATGGCTATACCTTC
>.|TRBV19|TRBJ1-5|.
CASSPQDTRSSAQHF
TGTGCCAGTAGTCCCCAGGACACGCGATCATCAGCCCAGCATTTT